This T cell receptor beta chain was sequenced in a study of identical twins. Study-level findings and limits: Surplus twin overlap in beta out-of-frame sequences was less pronounced.

V was trimmed by 2 bases and J by 1 base, leaving 21 bases between them. CDR3 length: 18 residues. Germline-derived CDR1 and CDR2 are MNHNS and SASEGT. This clonotype has only a few counts. Its specificity is unknown. After template switching added a universal primer site, the resulting cDNA carried unique molecular identifiers. A single record per CDR3 protein comes from TCRdb applying MiXCR to the 5' RACE reads. The sample includes more than 1.5 million distinct CDR3 sequences, about 30% of them seen just once. V and J are TRBV6-1 and TRBJ2-7; a possible D gene is TRBD1 (6 bases). Sequencing was done on a sample of cord blood. The origin of this receptor is a newborn girl in good health. The CDR3: CASSERTVFEGVSYEQYF. CDR3 bases: TGTGCCAGCAGTGAACGTACGGTTTTTGAGGGGGTGTCCTACGAGCAGTACTTC.